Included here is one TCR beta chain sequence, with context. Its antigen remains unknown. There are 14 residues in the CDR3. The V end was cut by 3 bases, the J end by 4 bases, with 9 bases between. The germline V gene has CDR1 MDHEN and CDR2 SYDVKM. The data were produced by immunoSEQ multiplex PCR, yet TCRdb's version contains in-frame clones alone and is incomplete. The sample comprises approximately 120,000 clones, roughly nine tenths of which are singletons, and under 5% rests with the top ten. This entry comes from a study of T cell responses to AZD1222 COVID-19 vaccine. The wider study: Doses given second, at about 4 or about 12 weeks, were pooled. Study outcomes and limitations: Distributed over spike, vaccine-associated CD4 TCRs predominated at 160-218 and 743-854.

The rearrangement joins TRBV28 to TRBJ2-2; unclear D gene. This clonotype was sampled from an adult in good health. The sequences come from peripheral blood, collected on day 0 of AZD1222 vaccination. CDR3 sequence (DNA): TGTGCCAGCAGTTTCTCACAGAGCACCGGGGAGCTGTTTTTT. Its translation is CASSFSQSTGELFF.